This T cell receptor (beta chain) was obtained from a study of CD8 T cells in ankylosing spondylitis. Points from the study as a whole: Enrichment of disease-linked clones was reportedly significant in matched ankylosing spondylitis synovial fluid. Roughly eight highly homologous variants made up a TCR beta motif, and this motif appeared characteristic of ankylosing spondylitis blood.

This clonotype showed up just a few times. Its antigen is currently unknown. The ends lost 2 bases at V and 6 bases at J; junction bases unmatched: 8. The CDR3 consists of 15 residues. CDR1 and CDR2 (germline): MNHEY, SMNVEV (reference sequence). TCRdb analysed the 5' RACE reads with MiXCR anew, one entry per CDR3 protein. The sample records about 500,000 distinct CDR3 sequences, roughly 13% being singletons. Input material: blood, either unsorted or a sorted T cell fraction (not recorded which). This receptor was identified in a male donor with ankylosing spondylitis. This sequence joins TRBV27 and TRBJ2-3; 7 nucleotides match TRBD2. The CDR3 bases are TGTGCCAGCAGTTTAGTAGGGCTAGCGGTGGATACGCAGTATTTT. This gives the protein CASSLVGLAVDTQYF.